The 27 T cell receptor beta chains below all came from one sample that was sequenced in a study of blood T cell repertoires in COVID-19. Generated by immunoSEQ multiplex PCR, the TCRdb table keeps only in-frame clones and is missing some. The sample records 80,000 to 95,000 clones, about 85% being singletons. Input material: peripheral blood. The receptors shown here come from a human donor in a cohort sampled during active COVID-19.

The chain recombines TRBV10-3 with TRBJ2-3; the D gene is possibly TRBD1 (5 bases). The CDR3 is 17 amino acids. The germline V gene has CDR1 ENHRY and CDR2 SYGVKD. The V and J ends lost 5 bases and 2 bases respectively, with 20 bases between them. This CDR3 reads CAISPIPTGPTTDTQYF. The CDR3 nucleotides are TGTGCCATCAGTCCTATCCCCACAGGACCGACCACAGATACGCAGTATTTT.

J is TRBJ1-2 and V is TRBV2; D is ambiguous. The CDR3 loop spans 15 amino acids. The V gene's germline CDR1 is SNHLY and CDR2 FYNNEI. V lost 0 bases to trimming and J lost 2 bases, with 10 bases between them. The CDR3 reads CASSEAVARNYGYTF. The CDR3 DNA reads TGTGCCAGCAGTGAAGCGGTGGCGAGGAACTATGGCTACACCTTC.

This clone was detected only once. The chain employs TRBV4-3 and TRBJ2-1, with D possibly being TRBD1 (5 bases). V gave up 0 bases and J gave up 2 bases, with 8 bases separating them. Germline CDR1 is LGHNA and CDR2 is YSLEER. This CDR3 has 15 residues. The CDR3 DNA reads as TGCGCCAGCAGCCAAGATAGGGGCACCTACAATGAGCAGTTCTTC. Its translation: CASSQDRGTYNEQFF.

CDR3 residues: CASSLASEDTQYF. CDR3 coding DNA: TGTGCCAGCAGTTTGGCTAGCGAGGATACGCAGTATTTT. The rearrangement joins TRBV28 to TRBJ2-3, with D possibly TRBD2 on 6 matching bases. The CDR3 length is 13 residues. Germline values: CDR1 MDHEN, CDR2 SYDVKM. Trimming left V 3 bases short and J 6 bases short, with 10 bases between.

With respect to this clone: The same CDR3 can be traced to other DNA sequences in this sample. The V call is TRBV4-2, the J call TRBJ2-7, with 7 bases fitting TRBD1. The CDR3 has 13 amino acids. With V trimmed by 3 bases and J by 4 bases, 3 bases remained unmatched. Germline CDR1 and CDR2: LGHNA and YNFKEQ. The CDR3 region is CASSHWDRYEQYF. Here the CDR3 DNA reads TGTGCCAGCAGCCATTGGGACAGATACGAGCAGTACTTC.

The chain carries TRBV9 and TRBJ2-2, with 8 bases matching TRBD2. The germline V gene encodes CDR1 SGDLS and CDR2 YYNGEE. The junction had 7 bases not matched to a gene; V was cut back by 5 bases and J by 4 bases. This CDR3 has 15 amino acids. The CDR3 loop reads CASRAESGSTGELFF. DNA of the CDR3: TGTGCCAGCAGAGCCGAGAGCGGGAGCACCGGGGAGCTGTTTTTT. Together with reference TRBV9 and TRBJ2-2, the CDR3 gives the full variable domain: DSGVTQTPKHLITATGQRVTLRCSPRSGDLSVYWYQQSLDQGLQFLIQYYNGEERAKGNILERFSAQQFPDLHSELNLSSLELGDSALYFCASRAESGSTGELFFGEGSRLTVL.

The rearrangement joins TRBV18 to TRBJ2-7; 11 nucleotides agree with TRBD1. Germline V CDR1 and CDR2: KGHSH, LQKENI. The CDR3 totals 15 residues. Unmatched junction bases numbered 4, after V lost 4 bases and J lost 2 bases. The CDR3: CASSRWTGGAYEQYF. As DNA, the CDR3 is TGTGCCAGCTCACGTTGGACAGGGGGCGCCTACGAGCAGTACTTC.

The chain carries TRBV24-1 and TRBJ2-3; TRBD1 agrees at 7 bases. The length of the CDR3 is 15 residues. V trimming: 1 base; J trimming: 1 base; junction bases outside the gene matches: 1. CDR1 and CDR2 from the germline V gene are KGHDR and SFDVKD. The CDR3 DNA reads as TGTGCCACCAGTGATTTTACAGGGGGCACAGATACGCAGTATTTT. Protein: CATSDFTGGTDTQYF.

This rearrangement joins TRBV9 to TRBJ1-3; D unclear. Germline CDR1 SGDLS, CDR2 YYNGEE. Trimming cost V 0 bases and J 2 bases, with 6 bases left between them. The CDR3 is 14 amino acids. CDR3 bases: TGTGCCAGCAGCGTAGAGGGAGCTGGAAACACCATATATTTT. Amino acid sequence: CASSVEGAGNTIYF.

The chain joins TRBV5-1 to TRBJ2-3, with D unclear. V dropped 3 bases and J dropped 3 bases, with 5 bases sitting between them. The CDR3 has 12 residues. The germline CDR1 and CDR2 sequences are SGHRS and YFSETQ. As DNA, the CDR3 is TGCGCCAGCAGCTCCTCGACAGATACGCAGTATTTT. Its protein product is CASSSSTDTQYF.

The chain employs TRBV27 and TRBJ1-2, with TRBD1 as a possible D gene (5 bases). V dropped 2 bases and J dropped 6 bases, with 13 bases sitting between them. There are 14 residues in the CDR3. The germline V gene encodes CDR1 MNHEY and CDR2 SMNVEV (reference sequence). The CDR3 DNA follows: TGTGCCAGCAGTTTACTAGGGGAGGTAGATGGCTACACCTTC. It codes for CASSLLGEVDGYTF.

This chain links TRBV6-2 or TRBV6-3 with TRBJ1-2, with TRBD1 identical over 10 bases. CDR1 is MNHEY and CDR2 is SVGEGT in the germline V gene. Unmatched junction bases numbered 17, after V lost 4 bases and J lost 0 bases. The CDR3 has 20 amino acids. The CDR3 spells CASSFSRTPGQGYPNYGYTF. CDR3 in DNA: TGTGCCAGCAGTTTTTCCCGCACTCCGGGACAGGGGTACCCTAACTATGGCTACACCTTC.

This sequence joins TRBV11-2 and TRBJ1-2; D uncertain. The germline gives CDR1 SGHAT, CDR2 FQNNGV. V lost 2 bases and J 4 bases, leaving 11 bases between the germline ends. This CDR3 is 14 amino acids long. The CDR3: CASSLRSPGYGYTF. The DNA of the CDR3 is TGTGCCAGCAGCTTAAGATCCCCCGGCTATGGCTACACCTTC.

In nucleotides, the CDR3 is TGTGCCAGCAGAATCGACAGGTACACTGAAGCTTTCTTT. This gives the protein CASRIDRYTEAFF. V and J are TRBV3-1 (or the pseudogene TRBV3-2) and TRBJ1-1; perhaps TRBD1 as D (6 bases). The germline V and J ends were trimmed by 6 bases and 3 bases, with 11 bases remaining between them. This CDR3 contains 13 residues. Germline lookup yields CDR1 LGHDT and CDR2 YNNKEL (reference sequence).

The genes are TRBV6-2 or TRBV6-3 and TRBJ2-7; 7 bases map to TRBD2. Looked up from germline, CDR1 is MNHEY and CDR2 is SVGEGT. There are 17 residues in the CDR3. Trimming removed 2 bases from V and 0 bases from J; junction bases left unmatched: 10. The DNA of the CDR3 is TGTGCCAGCAGTTACCAAATCGGGGAGGGATCCTCCTACGAGCAGTACTTC. It is translated as CASSYQIGEGSSYEQYF.

V and J are TRBV5-1 and TRBJ2-4, with 8 positions matching TRBD1. This CDR3 has 14 amino acids. Per the germline V gene, CDR1 is SGHRS and CDR2 is YFSETQ. The ends lost 3 bases at V and 6 bases at J; junction bases unmatched: 5. As DNA, the CDR3 is TGCGCCAGCAGCTCGGACAGGGAAGTAAACATTCAGTACTTC. It specifies CASSSDREVNIQYF.

The V call is TRBV6-1, the J call TRBJ2-7, with D perhaps TRBD2 (5 bases). Germline CDR1 MNHNS, CDR2 SASEGT. Trimming left V 1 base short and J 7 bases short, with 11 bases between. The CDR3 spans 13 residues. The CDR3, as DNA: TGTGCCAGCAGTGAAGTGGGGTCGGGGGAGCAGTACTTC. Translation gives CASSEVGSGEQYF.

The CDR3 sequence is CASRSTGLSGNTIYF. The CDR3 bases are TGTGCCAGCAGATCAACGGGACTTTCTGGAAACACCATATATTTT. This chain uses TRBV4-2 with TRBJ1-3; a weak D match, TRBD1 (5 bases). V lost 6 bases and J 1 base, leaving 13 bases between the germline ends. This CDR3 is built from 15 residues. Germline CDR1 reads LGHNA; CDR2 reads YNFKEQ.

The J gene is TRBJ2-7, the V gene TRBV6-2 or TRBV6-3; maybe TRBD2 (5 bases). Germline CDR1 reads MNHEY; CDR2 reads SVGEGT. The CDR3 extends over 11 amino acids. Trimming left V 6 bases short and J 5 bases short, with 8 bases between. CDR3 DNA sequence: TGTGCCAGCAGCAGAGGGAACGAGCAGTACTTC. This translates into CASSRGNEQYF.

V is TRBV6-4 and J is TRBJ2-1, with D unresolved. V lost 1 base and J 5 bases, leaving 6 bases between the germline ends. There are 13 residues in the CDR3. In germline, CDR1 is MRHNA, CDR2 SNTAGT. CDR3 sequence reads: CASSDYKHNEQFF. CDR3 in DNA: TGTGCCAGCAGTGACTACAAACACAATGAGCAGTTCTTC.

This chain connects TRBV14 to TRBJ2-1; 11 bases agree with TRBD2. This CDR3 is 16 amino acids long. Germline loops: CDR1 SGHDN, CDR2 FVKESK. J was trimmed by 4 bases and V by 4 bases; bases with no gene match: 6. DNA of the CDR3: TGTGCCAGCAGCCCTCCTAGCGGGAGGCGATACAATGAGCAGTTCTTC. This sequence encodes CASSPPSGRRYNEQFF.

V is TRBV9 and J is TRBJ2-7, with 8 nucleotides matching TRBD1. The CDR3 loop spans 19 amino acids. In germline, CDR1 is SGDLS, CDR2 YYNGEE. Losses at the gene ends were 3 bases for V and 5 bases for J; bases not matched to a gene: 22. The DNA for the CDR3 is TGTGCCAGCAGCGCGAATCTTGGGGCCTACAGGGGGAGTACGGACGAGCAGTACTTC. The encoded protein is CASSANLGAYRGSTDEQYF.

V and J are TRBV6-2 or TRBV6-3 and TRBJ1-2; 7 nucleotides align to TRBD1. The CDR3 runs to 14 residues. V was pared by 6 bases and J by 5 bases, with 9 bases of the junction left unmatched. Germline V lookup: CDR1 MNHEY, CDR2 SVGEGT. As DNA, the CDR3 is TGTGCCAGCAGCACCGGACAGGCCTTATATGGCTACACCTTC. Its protein product is CASSTGQALYGYTF.

The CDR3 coding sequence is TGTGCCACCAGACAGATTCGACAGGGAGAACGGAACACTGAAGCTTTCTTT. It encodes CATRQIRQGERNTEAFF. The chain combines TRBV24-1 with TRBJ1-1; 7 bases are shared with TRBD1. Germline lookup yields CDR1 KGHDR and CDR2 SFDVKD. This CDR3 is built from 17 residues. Losses at the gene ends were 7 bases for V and 1 base for J; bases not matched to a gene: 14.

The rearrangement links TRBV21-1 to TRBJ2-6; TRBD2, as called in the table, went unchecked against the DNA. TRBV21-1 is deemed a pseudogene. The CDR3 runs 22 residues. The CDR3 sequence is CASSKATPLGLFAPSGANVLTF. CDR3 sequence (DNA): TGTGCCAGCAGCAAAGCGACCCCGCTAGGTCTTTTTGCCCCGTCCGGGGCCAACGTCCTGACTTTC.

The chain recombines TRBV27 with TRBJ2-1, with D unresolved. Per germline, CDR1 MNHEY and CDR2 SMNVEV (reference sequence). The CDR3 covers 12 residues. The ends were cut back, 10 bases at V and 2 bases at J, with 9 bases in the middle. In DNA form, the CDR3 reads TGTGCCACCTTCTCTACCTACAATGAGCAGTTCTTC. Amino acid sequence: CATFSTYNEQFF.

The chain carries TRBV7-7 and TRBJ2-2; 9 positions match TRBD1. Germline CDR1 is SSHAT and CDR2 is FNYEAQ (reference sequence). The CDR3 length is 16 residues. The V gene end was trimmed by 2 bases and the J gene end by 6 bases; junction bases not matched to a gene: 7. The CDR3 DNA reads TGTGCCAGCAGCTTAAATCGACAGGGGGTCGCCGGGGAGCTGTTTTTT. Its protein is CASSLNRQGVAGELFF.